The 2 T cell receptor beta chains below all came from one sample that was sequenced in a study of cytotoxic CD8 clonotypes in ibrutinib-treated CLL. Using immunoSEQ multiplex PCR, the repertoire was profiled, and TCRdb retains in-frame clones only, with some absent. This table has about 140,000 clones, 77% appearing once. The starting material was PBMCs, obtained after 12 months of ibrutinib treatment. The receptors come from a human donor with chronic lymphocytic leukemia.

Comments on this clone: The sample has other DNA sequences that encode this CDR3 too. The chain links TRBV5-1 to TRBJ2-7, with D uncertain. Germline CDR1 and CDR2: SGHRS and YFSETQ. This CDR3 is 12 amino acids long. Trimming removed 0 bases at V and 4 bases at J, with 5 bases between. In nucleotides, the CDR3 is TGCGCCAGCAGCTTGGGGGGTTACGAGCAGTACTTC. It encodes CASSLGGYEQYF.

The chain uses TRBV5-1 and TRBJ2-7, with D possibly TRBD1 on 5 matching bases. This CDR3 has 14 amino acids. V shed 4 bases and J shed 6 bases, with 17 bases lying between them. Germline V gene lookup returns CDR1 SGHRS and CDR2 YFSETQ. The chain's CDR3 is CASSEPQAPSEQYF. The CDR3 region has the DNA TGCGCCAGCAGCGAACCACAGGCCCCATCCGAGCAGTACTTC.